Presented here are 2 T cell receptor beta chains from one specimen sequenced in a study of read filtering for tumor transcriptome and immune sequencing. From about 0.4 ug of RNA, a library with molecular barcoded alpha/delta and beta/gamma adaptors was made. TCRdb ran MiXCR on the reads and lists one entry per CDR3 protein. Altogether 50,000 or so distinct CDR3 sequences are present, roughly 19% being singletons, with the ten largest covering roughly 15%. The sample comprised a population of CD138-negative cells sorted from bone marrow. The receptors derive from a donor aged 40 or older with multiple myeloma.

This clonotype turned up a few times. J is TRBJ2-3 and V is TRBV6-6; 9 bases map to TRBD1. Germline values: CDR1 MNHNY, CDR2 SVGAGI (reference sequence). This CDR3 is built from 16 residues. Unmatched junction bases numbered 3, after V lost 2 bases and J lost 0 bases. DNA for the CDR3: TGTGCCAGCAGTTACCCACAGGGGGCCAGCACAGATACGCAGTATTTT. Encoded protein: CASSYPQGASTDTQYF.

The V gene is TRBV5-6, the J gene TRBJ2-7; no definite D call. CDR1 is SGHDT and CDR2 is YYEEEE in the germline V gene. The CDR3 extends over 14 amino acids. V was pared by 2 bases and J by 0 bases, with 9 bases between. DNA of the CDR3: TGTGCCAGCAGCTTTGTGTACGGCTCCTACGAGCAGTACTTC. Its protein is CASSFVYGSYEQYF.